The 17 T cell receptor beta chains listed next were all sequenced from one sample in a study of vaccination effects on CD4 cells after COVID-19. Their antigen targets remain unknown. Clones were sequenced by immunoSEQ multiplex PCR, and TCRdb holds only the in-frame ones, with some missing. The table has around 27,000 clones, approximately 65% seen once; the top ten hold almost 10%. Subsequent to about 10 days of culture, CD4+ T cells were isolated. This specimen consisted of CD4+ T cells from PBMCs cultured without peptide, obtained before COVID-19 vaccination. The receptors stem from a human donor who received a COVID-19 vaccine.

The chain links TRBV18 to TRBJ2-1, with 8 positions matching TRBD2. Trimming removed 2 bases from V and 8 bases from J; junction bases left unmatched: 2. The CDR3 length is 13 residues. CDR1 and CDR2 from the germline V gene are KGHSH and LQKENI. CDR3 region: CASSPGTSDEQFF. The CDR3 coding sequence is TGTGCCAGCTCACCAGGGACTAGTGATGAGCAGTTCTTC.

This clone was detected a few times. J is TRBJ2-7 and V is TRBV5-1; perhaps TRBD1 as D (5 bases). V was trimmed by 5 bases and J by 12 bases, leaving 15 bases between them. The CDR3 has 11 residues. Per the germline V gene, CDR1 is SGHRS and CDR2 is YFSETQ. CDR3 in amino acids: CASSYARVSYF. In DNA form, the CDR3 reads TGCGCCAGCAGTTACGCCAGGGTATCGTACTTC.

The V call is TRBV4-1, the J call TRBJ1-2; 10 nucleotides match TRBD1. This CDR3 is 16 amino acids long. CDR1 and CDR2 (germline): MGHRA, YSYEKL. V shed 1 base and J 7 bases; nucleotides not matched to a gene: 9. For the CDR3, the DNA is TGCGCCAGCAGCCAAGTTGGGGACAGGGGAAAATCTGGCTACACCTTC. Translated, it gives CASSQVGDRGKSGYTF.

The V call is TRBV19, the J call TRBJ1-4, with TRBD1 identical over 7 bases. J gave up 5 bases and V 3 bases, and 15 bases lay outside the gene matches. In germline, CDR1 is LNHDA, CDR2 SQIVND (reference sequence). This CDR3 spans 18 amino acids. CDR3 loop: CASSIFLTGRILNEKLFF. CDR3 nucleotide sequence: TGTGCCAGTAGTATCTTTCTGACAGGGCGAATATTAAATGAAAAACTGTTTTTT. Variable domain in full (rest from reference TRBV19 and TRBJ1-4): DGGITQSPKYLFRKEGQNVTLSCEQNLNHDAMYWYRQDPGQGLRLIYYSQIVNDFQKGDIAEGYSVSREKKESFPLTVTSAQKNPTAFYLCASSIFLTGRILNEKLFFGSGTQLSVL.

A few counts support this clone. Other DNA sequences from this sample encode an identical CDR3 as well. The chain uses TRBV5-1 and TRBJ1-5, with D unresolved. The germline V gene has CDR1 SGHRS and CDR2 YFSETQ. The CDR3 extends over 15 amino acids. The V end lost 0 bases, the J end lost 2 bases, and 9 bases lay between the germline ends. This CDR3 is CASSLGPLGNQPQHF. CDR3 coding DNA: TGCGCCAGCAGCTTGGGACCGTTGGGCAATCAGCCCCAGCATTTT.

This rearrangement joins TRBV6-5 to TRBJ1-1; D is ambiguous. V was pared by 8 bases and J by 0 bases, with 10 bases between. Germline lookup yields CDR1 MNHEY and CDR2 SVGAGI. CDR3 length: 13 amino acids. Written as DNA, the CDR3 is TGTGCCAGCGGTCAGATAATGAACACTGAAGCTTTCTTT. It yields the protein CASGQIMNTEAFF.

This chain joins TRBV7-6 and TRBJ2-5; no reliable D call. V was trimmed by 1 base and J by 1 base, leaving 1 base between them. The V gene's germline CDR1 is SGHVS and CDR2 FNYEAQ. The CDR3 length is 12 residues. This CDR3 is CASSLVQETQYF. CDR3 DNA sequence: TGTGCCAGCAGCTTAGTCCAAGAGACCCAGTACTTC.

The rearrangement links TRBV6-1 to TRBJ2-2; a weak D match, TRBD2 (5 bases). The V gene's germline CDR1 is MNHNS and CDR2 SASEGT. Trimming cost V 3 bases and J 3 bases, with 8 bases left between them. The CDR3 is 14 residues long. CDR3 residues: CASSDTADTGELFF. In DNA, the CDR3 is TGTGCCAGCAGTGATACAGCGGACACCGGGGAGCTGTTTTTT.

This sequence joins TRBV23-1 and TRBJ1-5, with TRBD1 as a possible D gene (6 bases). TRBV23-1 is an open reading frame whose function is uncertain. CDR3 length equals 16 residues. The V end was cut by 4 bases, the J end by 5 bases, with 18 bases between. The CDR3 DNA reads as TGCGCCAGCAGTCGAGGGAACCGGGACAACTATCAGCCCCAGCATTTT. Its translation is CASSRGNRDNYQPQHF.

The V and J genes are TRBV5-4 and TRBJ1-2; D is possibly TRBD1 (6 bases). The germline V and J ends were trimmed by 3 bases and 4 bases, with 13 bases remaining between them. CDR3 length: 14 residues. Germline assignment: CDR1 SGHNT and CDR2 YYREEE (reference sequence). The CDR3 DNA sequence: TGTGCCAGCAGCTCGGGGGACACAACCTATGGCTACACCTTC. It is translated as CASSSGDTTYGYTF.

This clone showed up just a few times. The chain recombines TRBV18 with TRBJ2-2; 9 nucleotides match TRBD1. After removal of 3 bases from V and 6 bases from J, the junction contained 11 bases not matched to a gene. Per germline, CDR1 KGHSH and CDR2 LQKENI. The CDR3 consists of 17 residues. The DNA for the CDR3 is TGTGCCAGCTCACCTTTTAAAAACAGGGGGCCGGCCGGGGAGCTGTTTTTT. Protein: CASSPFKNRGPAGELFF.

The chain links TRBV7-2 to TRBJ2-7; 8 nucleotides align to TRBD2. The germline V gene has CDR1 SGHTA and CDR2 FQGNSA. Trimming at V came to 8 bases and at J to 0 bases, leaving 9 bases not matched to a gene. The CDR3 spans 15 residues. CDR3 DNA: TGTGCCAGCGCCATAGCGGGGATAAGCTCCTACGAGCAGTACTTC. Translated, it gives CASAIAGISSYEQYF.

This clone was seen a single time. This chain uses TRBV5-6 with TRBJ1-1; possibly TRBD1 for D (6 bases). Trimming stripped 6 bases from V and 2 bases from J, with 17 bases between. The CDR3 loop spans 15 amino acids. The germline V gene has CDR1 SGHDT and CDR2 YYEEEE. The CDR3 DNA reads as TGTGCCAGCATCGAGATGACAGGTAGCAACACTGAAGCTTTCTTT. It encodes CASIEMTGSNTEAFF.

V gene TRBV27 combines with J gene TRBJ1-3; possibly TRBD1 for D (6 bases). Germline loops: CDR1 MNHEY, CDR2 SMNVEV (reference sequence). The CDR3 spans 16 residues. V was clipped by 5 bases and J by 2 bases, with 16 bases between them. The CDR3 loop reads CASSPGQTYTGNTIYF. The CDR3 nucleotides read TGTGCCAGCAGTCCAGGACAGACTTATACTGGAAACACCATATATTTT.

The rearrangement joins TRBV10-1 to TRBJ2-5; D possibly corresponds to TRBD2 (5 bases). Trimming left V 6 bases short and J 2 bases short, with 10 bases between. Germline CDR1 reads WNHNN; CDR2 reads SYGVQD (reference sequence). The CDR3 loop spans 13 amino acids. The CDR3 loop reads CASSMTIQETQYF. CDR3 coding DNA: TGCGCCAGCAGCATGACTATACAAGAGACCCAGTACTTC.

The chain recombines TRBV15 with TRBJ1-5; 7 nucleotides line up with TRBD1. CDR1 LNHNV and CDR2 YYDKDF come from the germline V gene (reference sequence). The CDR3 consists of 15 residues. Trimming at V came to 5 bases and at J to 4 bases, leaving 8 bases not matched to a gene. The CDR3 protein is CATSPADRTNQPQHF. The CDR3 region has the DNA TGTGCCACCAGCCCAGCGGACAGGACTAATCAGCCCCAGCATTTT.

This clone showed up just once. This chain connects TRBV2 to TRBJ1-3; maybe TRBD1 (6 bases). Looked up from germline, CDR1 is SNHLY and CDR2 is FYNNEI. V was cut by 3 bases and J by 8 bases, with 14 bases left in between. CDR3 length: 14 amino acids. CDR3 coding DNA: TGTGCCAGCAGTGATAGCGGCAGGGGAGACACCATATATTTT. Residues: CASSDSGRGDTIYF.